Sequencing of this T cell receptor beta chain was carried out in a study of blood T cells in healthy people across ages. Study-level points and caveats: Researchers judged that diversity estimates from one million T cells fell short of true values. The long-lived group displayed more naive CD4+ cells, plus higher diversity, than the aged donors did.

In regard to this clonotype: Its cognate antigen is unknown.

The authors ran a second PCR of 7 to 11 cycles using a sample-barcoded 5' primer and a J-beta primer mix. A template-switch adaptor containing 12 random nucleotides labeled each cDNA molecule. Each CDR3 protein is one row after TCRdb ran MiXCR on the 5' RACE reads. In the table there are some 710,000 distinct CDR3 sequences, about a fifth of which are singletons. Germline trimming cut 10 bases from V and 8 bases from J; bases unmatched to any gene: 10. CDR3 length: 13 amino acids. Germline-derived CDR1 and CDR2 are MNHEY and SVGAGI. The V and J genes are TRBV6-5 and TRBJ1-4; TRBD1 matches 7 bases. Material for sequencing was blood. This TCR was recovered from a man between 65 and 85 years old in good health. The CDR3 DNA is TGTGCCACCAGGGGGTTGGTGCACGAAAAACTGTTTTTT. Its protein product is CATRGLVHEKLFF.